The 20 T cell receptor beta chains reported below all come from one sample, sequenced in a study of blood T cell repertoires in COVID-19. Sequenced by immunoSEQ multiplex PCR; TCRdb stores in-frame clones only, minus some. The sample includes roughly 180,000 clones, 80% seen only once; the top ten take 13% to 15%. Sequenced: PBMCs or T cells enriched from blood (not recorded which). These receptors all stem from a man in his 60s who had been exposed to COVID-19.

The chain employs TRBV5-1 and TRBJ1-2; D remains ambiguous. Germline CDR1 and CDR2: SGHRS and YFSETQ. V lost 4 bases and J lost 8, with 15 bases in between. There are 13 residues in the CDR3. The CDR3 bases are TGCGCCAGCAGCCCTGACTACAATGACGGCTACACCTTC. Translating it yields CASSPDYNDGYTF.

This clone was seen only once. This chain uses TRBV3-1 (or the pseudogene TRBV3-2) with TRBJ2-2; D is perhaps TRBD2 (6 bases). Germline V CDR1 and CDR2: LGHDT, YNNKEL (reference sequence). V lost 5 bases and J lost 10, with 11 bases in between. The CDR3 runs 12 residues. The CDR3 nucleotides read TGTGCCAGCAGCACCGGAGGGGAGGAGCTGTTTTTT. Protein: CASSTGGEELFF.

The rearrangement uses TRBV6-5 and TRBJ2-7; no clear D gene. V lost 8 bases and J lost 0, with 14 bases in between. The CDR3 is made up of 14 amino acids. CDR1 MNHEY and CDR2 SVGAGI come from the germline V gene. In DNA, the CDR3 is TGTGCCAGCGAGGAGAATTCCTTCTCCTACGAGCAGTACTTC. Its protein product is CASEENSFSYEQYF.

The chain carries TRBV19 and TRBJ2-7; tentatively, D is TRBD1 (6 bases). V lost 7 bases and J 1 base, leaving 14 bases between the germline ends. The V gene's germline CDR1 is LNHDA and CDR2 SQIVND (reference sequence). There are 14 residues in the CDR3. In DNA form, the CDR3 reads TGTGCCAGTAAAATAGGGCAGGGGTCCTACGAGCAGTACTTC. It is translated as CASKIGQGSYEQYF. Based on the CDR3 plus reference TRBV19 and TRBJ2-7, the full variable domain is DGGITQSPKYLFRKEGQNVTLSCEQNLNHDAMYWYRQDPGQGLRLIYYSQIVNDFQKGDIAEGYSVSREKKESFPLTVTSAQKNPTAFYLCASKIGQGSYEQYFGPGTRLTVT.

The V gene is TRBV5-4, the J gene TRBJ2-3; D might be TRBD2 (6 bases). The germline V and J ends were trimmed by 10 bases and 9 bases, with 24 bases remaining between them. The length of the CDR3 is 14 residues. Germline CDR1 SGHNT, CDR2 YYREEE (reference sequence). CDR3 nucleotides: TGTGCCTCCAGCGGGCAATTGGATACCGGCACGCAGTATTTT. Its protein is CASSGQLDTGTQYF.

This chain uses TRBV2 with TRBJ2-1, with 10 bases fitting TRBD2. Germline V CDR1 and CDR2: SNHLY, FYNNEI. The J segment lost 4 bases and the V segment lost 4 bases, leaving 13 bases of the junction unmatched. The CDR3 runs 18 residues. CDR3 sequence (DNA): TGTGCCAGCAGTGGGGACCAGCGGGAGGGCCGGACGTACAATGAGCAGTTCTTC. It is translated as CASSGDQREGRTYNEQFF.

The chain has TRBV5-4 and TRBJ2-4, with D perhaps TRBD2 (6 bases). Deletions cut 3 bases from V and 3 bases from J, with 10 bases between. CDR1 and CDR2 from the germline V gene are SGHNT and YYREEE (reference sequence). The CDR3 covers 14 residues. In DNA form, the CDR3 reads TGTGCCAGCAGCTCCTGGGACTTCAAAAACATTCAGTACTTC. It yields the protein CASSSWDFKNIQYF.

The chain combines TRBV27 with TRBJ2-3; D uncertain. CDR3 length: 15 amino acids. The germline V and J ends were trimmed by 3 bases and 0 bases, with 10 bases remaining between them. Germline V gives CDR1 MNHEY, CDR2 SMNVEV (reference sequence). The CDR3 bases are TGTGCCAGCAGTTTCTTTCTTGCGAGCACAGATACGCAGTATTTT. It codes for CASSFFLASTDTQYF.

This chain links TRBV19 with TRBJ2-3; a weak D match, TRBD1 (5 bases). CDR1 is LNHDA and CDR2 is SQIVND in the germline V gene (reference sequence). The CDR3 has 15 residues. V gave up 7 bases and J gave up 1 base, with 15 bases separating them. In nucleotides, the CDR3 is TGTGCCAGTACCGACAGCCCCCAGGGCACAGATACGCAGTATTTT. Its translation: CASTDSPQGTDTQYF. Variable domain in full (rest from reference TRBV19 and TRBJ2-3): DGGITQSPKYLFRKEGQNVTLSCEQNLNHDAMYWYRQDPGQGLRLIYYSQIVNDFQKGDIAEGYSVSREKKESFPLTVTSAQKNPTAFYLCASTDSPQGTDTQYFGPGTRLTVL.

V is TRBV7-8 and J is TRBJ1-2; tentatively, D is TRBD1 (6 bases). Germline V lookup: CDR1 SGHVS, CDR2 FQNEAQ. With 1 base removed from V and 1 base from J, the gap between germline ends came to 10 bases. This CDR3 region has 15 residues. CDR3 nucleotide sequence: TGTGCCAGCAGCTTAGAGGGGGGGCATAACTATGGCTACACCTTC. Amino acid sequence: CASSLEGGHNYGYTF.

Only one count was recorded for this clone. This sequence joins TRBV28 and TRBJ2-3, with 7 bases fitting TRBD2. The CDR3 sequence is 18 residues long. V lost 5 bases and J lost 6; bases outside the gene matches: 20. Germline assignment: CDR1 MDHEN and CDR2 SYDVKM. The CDR3 DNA is TGTGCCAGCAGTAAGACCTTCACTCTAGCGGAGCAGCTTGATACGCAGTATTTT. Its protein product is CASSKTFTLAEQLDTQYF.

The V call is TRBV10-3, the J call TRBJ2-7, with D possibly being TRBD2 (5 bases). This CDR3 region has 13 residues. Trimming cost V 7 bases and J 1 base, with 11 bases left between them. In germline, CDR1 is ENHRY, CDR2 SYGVKD. The CDR3 nucleotides read TGTGCCATCACATCAGGAGGTTCCTACGAGCAGTACTTC. It encodes CAITSGGSYEQYF.

This clone was picked up one time. The chain recombines TRBV4-2 with TRBJ2-1; 10 bases are a match to TRBD2. Trimming at V came to 0 bases and at J to 3 bases, leaving 5 bases not matched to a gene. The CDR3 covers 17 residues. Germline loops: CDR1 LGHNA, CDR2 YNFKEQ. The CDR3 spells CASSQELAGNHYNEQFF. As DNA, the CDR3 is TGTGCCAGCAGCCAAGAACTAGCGGGAAATCACTACAATGAGCAGTTCTTC.

This chain connects TRBV6-5 to TRBJ1-1; D remains unclear. The CDR3 loop spans 12 amino acids. Germline V CDR1 and CDR2: MNHEY, SVGAGI. The CDR3 loop is CATWAGPTEAFF. In nucleotides, the CDR3 is TGTGCAACGTGGGCAGGTCCGACTGAAGCTTTCTTT.

The rearrangement links TRBV19 to TRBJ2-1; 7 nucleotides match TRBD1. Germline V gene data show CDR1 as LNHDA and CDR2 as SQIVND (reference sequence). V shed 5 bases, J shed 9 bases, and the junction held 16 bases outside the gene matches. The CDR3 totals 16 residues. CDR3 DNA sequence: TGTGCCAGTAGTGTACAGGGGCCAGGGACACAGGTTGAGCAGTTCTTC. It codes for CASSVQGPGTQVEQFF.

The gene calls are TRBV4-3 and TRBJ1-5; no firm D call. V dropped 3 bases and J dropped 7 bases, with 16 bases sitting between them. The CDR3 spans 15 residues. Germline CDR1 reads LGHNA; CDR2 reads YSLEER. Written as DNA, the CDR3 is TGCGCCAGCAGCCAGGAAGACATTCCGGGGCAGCCCCAGCATTTT. It encodes CASSQEDIPGQPQHF.

This clone was seen just once. This chain connects TRBV19 to TRBJ1-2; D is perhaps TRBD1 (5 bases). The CDR3 is made up of 14 amino acids. Germline V gene lookup returns CDR1 LNHDA and CDR2 SQIVND (reference sequence). Between the trimmed V and J ends, which lost 5 bases and 4 bases, there was a span of 14 bases. CDR3 sequence: CASSSPGLSYGYTF. CDR3 nucleotide sequence: TGTGCCAGTAGTTCTCCGGGACTGAGCTATGGCTACACCTTC. Variable domain in full (rest from reference TRBV19 and TRBJ1-2): DGGITQSPKYLFRKEGQNVTLSCEQNLNHDAMYWYRQDPGQGLRLIYYSQIVNDFQKGDIAEGYSVSREKKESFPLTVTSAQKNPTAFYLCASSSPGLSYGYTFGSGTRLTVV.

This chain links TRBV20-1 with TRBJ2-2; D is unresolved. This CDR3 spans 11 amino acids. V lost 1 base to trimming and J lost 8 bases, with 5 bases between them. Germline loops: CDR1 DFQATT, CDR2 SNEGSKA (reference sequence). CDR3 bases: TGCAGTGCTAGAGGGCCTGGGGAGCTGTTTTTT. Its protein product is CSARGPGELFF.

The rearrangement links TRBV19 to TRBJ2-3, with TRBD2 as a possible D gene (5 bases). The germline CDR1 and CDR2 sequences are LNHDA and SQIVND (reference sequence). Between the trimmed V and J ends, which lost 5 bases and 4 bases, there was a span of 13 bases. The CDR3 runs to 14 residues. The CDR3 bases are TGTGCCAGTAGTCCCCGGGGTGGTCCAGATACGCAGTATTTT. Amino acids: CASSPRGGPDTQYF.

For this clone: A much larger clone differs by one base, so this may be a read error. The chain recombines TRBV5-1 with TRBJ1-2; 8 nucleotides agree with TRBD1. V shed 4 bases and J 6 bases; nucleotides not matched to a gene: 2. CDR1 SGHRS and CDR2 YFSETQ come from the germline V gene. This CDR3 is built from 12 residues. DNA for the CDR3: TGCGCCAGCAGCCCGGACAGGGATGGCTACACCTTC. It is translated as CASSPDRDGYTF. The entire variable domain, with the rest obtained from reference TRBV5-1 and TRBJ1-2, is as follows: KAGVTQTPRYLIKTRGQQVTLSCSPISGHRSVSWYQQTPGQGLQFLFEYFSETQRNKGNFPGRFSGRQFSNSRSEMNVSTLELGDSALYLCASSPDRDGYTFGSGTRLTVV.